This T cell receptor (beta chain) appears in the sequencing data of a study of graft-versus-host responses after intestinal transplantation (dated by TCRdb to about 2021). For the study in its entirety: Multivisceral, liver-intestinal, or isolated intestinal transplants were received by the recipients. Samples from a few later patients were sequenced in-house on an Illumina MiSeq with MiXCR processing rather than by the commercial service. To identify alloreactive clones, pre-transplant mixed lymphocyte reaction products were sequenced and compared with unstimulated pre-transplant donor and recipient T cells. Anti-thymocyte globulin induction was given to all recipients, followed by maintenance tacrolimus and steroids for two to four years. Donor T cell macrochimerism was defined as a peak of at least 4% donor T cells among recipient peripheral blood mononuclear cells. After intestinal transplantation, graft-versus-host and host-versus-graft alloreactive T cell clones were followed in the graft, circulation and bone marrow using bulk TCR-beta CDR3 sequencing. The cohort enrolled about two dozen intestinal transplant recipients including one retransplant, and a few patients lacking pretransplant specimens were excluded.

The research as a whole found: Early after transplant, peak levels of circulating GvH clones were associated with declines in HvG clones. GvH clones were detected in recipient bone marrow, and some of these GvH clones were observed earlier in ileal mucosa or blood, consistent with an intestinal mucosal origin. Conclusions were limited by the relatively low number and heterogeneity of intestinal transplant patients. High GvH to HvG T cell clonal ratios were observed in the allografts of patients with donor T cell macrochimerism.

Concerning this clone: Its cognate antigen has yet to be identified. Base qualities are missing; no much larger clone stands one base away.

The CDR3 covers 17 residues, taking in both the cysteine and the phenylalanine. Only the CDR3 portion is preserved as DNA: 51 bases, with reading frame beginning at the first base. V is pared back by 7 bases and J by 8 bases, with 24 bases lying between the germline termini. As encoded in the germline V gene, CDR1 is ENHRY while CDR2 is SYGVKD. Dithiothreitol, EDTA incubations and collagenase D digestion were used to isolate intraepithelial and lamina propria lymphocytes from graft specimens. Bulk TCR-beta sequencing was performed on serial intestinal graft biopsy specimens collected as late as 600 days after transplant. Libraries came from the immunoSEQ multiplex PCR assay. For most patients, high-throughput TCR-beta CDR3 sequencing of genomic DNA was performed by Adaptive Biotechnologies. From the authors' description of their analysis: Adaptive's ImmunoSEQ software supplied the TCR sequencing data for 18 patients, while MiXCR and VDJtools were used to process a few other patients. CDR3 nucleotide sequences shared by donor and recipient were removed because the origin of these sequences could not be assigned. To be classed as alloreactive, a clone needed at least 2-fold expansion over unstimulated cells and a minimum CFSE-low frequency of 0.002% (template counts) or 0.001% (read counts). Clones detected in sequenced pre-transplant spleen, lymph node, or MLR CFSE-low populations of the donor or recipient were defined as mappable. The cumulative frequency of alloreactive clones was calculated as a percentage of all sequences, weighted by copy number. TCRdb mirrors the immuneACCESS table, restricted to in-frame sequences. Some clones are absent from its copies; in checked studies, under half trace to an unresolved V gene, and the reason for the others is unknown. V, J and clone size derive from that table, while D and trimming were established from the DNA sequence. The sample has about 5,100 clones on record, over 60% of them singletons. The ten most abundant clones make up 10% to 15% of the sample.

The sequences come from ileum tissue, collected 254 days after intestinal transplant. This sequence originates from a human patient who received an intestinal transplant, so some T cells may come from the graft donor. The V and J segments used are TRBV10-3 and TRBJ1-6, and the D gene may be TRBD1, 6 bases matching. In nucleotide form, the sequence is TGTGCCATCACCATCGGGGTCGGGGGGGGCAGGGATTCACCCCTCCACTTT. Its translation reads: CAITIGVGGGRDSPLHF.